Listed below are T cell receptor beta chains from one sample, sequenced in a study of massively parallel sequencing of T cell beta chains. TCRdb redid the calling of the 5' RACE reads with MiXCR, one entry per CDR3 protein. The table lists 4,300 or so distinct CDR3 sequences, around 38% of them singletons, with just under 3% in the top ten. The sample consisted of commercial RNA from peripheral blood pooled from many donors. The receptor source for this set is a pool of human donors in good health; the sample was commercial RNA pooled from many donors. The CDR3 runs from the conserved cysteine through the conserved F or W. The order of the fields is D gene, clone size, V gene, J gene, CDR3 protein, CDR3 DNA. A D gene is named only where the DNA matches it firmly. Clone size, where shown, is once, few, many, or a class for clones that have expanded.

D gene: NA
clone size: few
V gene: TRBV12-5
J gene: TRBJ2-4
CDR3 protein: CASASASESIQYF
CDR3 DNA: TGTGCTAGTGCTAGCGCCAGTGAGAGCATTCAGTACTTC

D gene: NA
clone size: NA
V gene: TRBV4-1
J gene: TRBJ2-7
CDR3 protein: CASSQLRKYEQYF
CDR3 DNA: TGCGCCAGCAGCCAACTTCGGAAATACGAGCAGTACTTC

D gene: NA
clone size: NA
V gene: TRBV5-1
J gene: TRBJ2-3
CDR3 protein: CASSLGSGRTDTQYF
CDR3 DNA: TGCGCCAGCAGCTTGGGGTCAGGGCGCACAGATACGCAGTATTTT

D gene: TRBD2
clone size: few
V gene: TRBV5-1
J gene: TRBJ2-7
CDR3 protein: CASSLQGLVYEQYF
CDR3 DNA: TGCGCCAGCAGCTTGCAGGGACTAGTCTACGAGCAGTACTTC

D gene: TRBD2
clone size: few
V gene: TRBV20-1
J gene: TRBJ2-7
CDR3 protein: CSARDGTSGVYEQYF
CDR3 DNA: TGCAGTGCTAGAGACGGGACTAGCGGGGTCTACGAGCAGTACTTC

D gene: NA
clone size: NA
V gene: TRBV11-1
J gene: TRBJ2-7
CDR3 protein: CASSLAQLSYEQYF
CDR3 DNA: TGTGCCAGCAGCTTAGCACAACTCTCCTACGAGCAGTACTTC

D gene: TRBD2
clone size: few
V gene: TRBV2
J gene: TRBJ2-5
CDR3 protein: CASSERRGEETQYF
CDR3 DNA: TGTGCCAGCAGTGAACGTCGGGGGGAGGAGACCCAGTACTTC

D gene: NA
clone size: few
V gene: TRBV5-1
J gene: TRBJ1-1
CDR3 protein: CASRLHGADTEAFF
CDR3 DNA: TGCGCCAGCAGGCTCCATGGGGCGGACACTGAAGCTTTCTTT

D gene: NA
clone size: NA
V gene: TRBV6-4
J gene: TRBJ2-1
CDR3 protein: CASIWTSYNEQFF
CDR3 DNA: TGTGCCAGCATTTGGACCTCCTACAATGAGCAGTTCTTC

D gene: NA
clone size: NA
V gene: TRBV4-2
J gene: TRBJ2-5
CDR3 protein: CASSLTPTRRETQYF
CDR3 DNA: TGTGCCAGCAGCCTGACCCCTACTCGGAGAGAGACCCAGTACTTC

D gene: TRBD2
clone size: NA
V gene: TRBV6-2/TRBV6-3
J gene: TRBJ2-5
CDR3 protein: CASSYFRAGGKETQYF
CDR3 DNA: TGTGCCAGCAGTTACTTCCGTGCGGGGGGAAAAGAGACCCAGTACTTC

D gene: NA
clone size: NA
V gene: TRBV20-1
J gene: TRBJ2-1
CDR3 protein: CSARGTPIYNEQFF
CDR3 DNA: TGCAGTGCTAGAGGGACCCCTATCTACAATGAGCAGTTCTTC

D gene: NA
clone size: few
V gene: TRBV20-1
J gene: TRBJ1-2
CDR3 protein: CSAFDGSYGYTF
CDR3 DNA: TGCAGTGCTTTTGACGGTTCCTATGGCTACACCTTC

D gene: NA
clone size: few
V gene: TRBV25-1
J gene: TRBJ1-5
CDR3 protein: CASSTGRDQPQHF
CDR3 DNA: TGTGCCAGCAGCACGGGTCGGGATCAGCCCCAGCATTTT

D gene: NA
clone size: large
V gene: TRBV6-9
J gene: TRBJ1-5
CDR3 protein: CASSYWWNQPQHF
CDR3 DNA: TGTGCCAGCAGTTATTGGTGGAATCAGCCCCAGCATTTT

D gene: NA
clone size: NA
V gene: TRBV7-4
J gene: TRBJ1-1
CDR3 protein: CASSLAGSPNTEAFF
CDR3 DNA: TGTGCCAGCAGCTTAGCCGGCAGTCCGAACACTGAAGCTTTCTTT

D gene: NA
clone size: once
V gene: TRBV30
J gene: TRBJ2-2
CDR3 protein: CAWIGYTGELFF
CDR3 DNA: TGTGCCTGGATCGGCTACACCGGGGAGCTGTTTTTT

D gene: NA
clone size: NA
V gene: TRBV11-3
J gene: TRBJ2-7
CDR3 protein: CASSLGGKYEQYF
CDR3 DNA: TGTGCCAGCAGCTTAGGGGGAAAGTACGAGCAGTACTTC

D gene: NA
clone size: NA
V gene: TRBV20-1
J gene: TRBJ2-3
CDR3 protein: CSARDLGGRGTDTQYF
CDR3 DNA: TGCAGTGCTAGAGATCTAGGGGGTCGCGGCACAGATACGCAGTATTTT

D gene: NA
clone size: NA
V gene: TRBV6-2/TRBV6-3
J gene: TRBJ1-2
CDR3 protein: CASSFSGYGYTF
CDR3 DNA: TGTGCCAGCAGTTTCTCGGGGTATGGCTACACCTTC

D gene: NA
clone size: NA
V gene: TRBV5-1
J gene: TRBJ2-7
CDR3 protein: CASSLAGGNEQYF
CDR3 DNA: TGCGCCAGCAGCTTGGCCGGGGGTAACGAGCAGTACTTC

D gene: NA
clone size: NA
V gene: TRBV29-1
J gene: TRBJ2-3
CDR3 protein: CSVEGPGGTDTQYF
CDR3 DNA: TGCAGCGTTGAAGGTCCGGGGGGCACAGATACGCAGTATTTT

D gene: NA
clone size: medium-sized
V gene: TRBV29-1
J gene: TRBJ2-1
CDR3 protein: CSGWGMSNEQFF
CDR3 DNA: TGCAGCGGATGGGGGATGAGCAATGAGCAGTTCTTC